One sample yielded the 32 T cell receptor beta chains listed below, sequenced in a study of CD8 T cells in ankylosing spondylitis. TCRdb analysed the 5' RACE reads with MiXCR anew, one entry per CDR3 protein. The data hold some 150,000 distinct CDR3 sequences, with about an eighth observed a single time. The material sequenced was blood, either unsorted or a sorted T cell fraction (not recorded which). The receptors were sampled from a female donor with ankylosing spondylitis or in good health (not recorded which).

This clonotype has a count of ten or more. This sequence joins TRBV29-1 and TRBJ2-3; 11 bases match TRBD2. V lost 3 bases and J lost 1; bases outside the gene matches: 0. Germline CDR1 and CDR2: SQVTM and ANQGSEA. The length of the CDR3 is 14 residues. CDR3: CSVETSGGTDTQYF. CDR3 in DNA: TGCAGCGTTGAGACTAGCGGGGGCACAGATACGCAGTATTTT.

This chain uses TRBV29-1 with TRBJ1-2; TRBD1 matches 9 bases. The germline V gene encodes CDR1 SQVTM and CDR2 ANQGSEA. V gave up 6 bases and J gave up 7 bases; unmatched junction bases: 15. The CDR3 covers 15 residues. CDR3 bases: TGCAGCGTGGCTACAGGGGGCGCATTTTTTGGTGGCTACACCTTC. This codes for CSVATGGAFFGGYTF. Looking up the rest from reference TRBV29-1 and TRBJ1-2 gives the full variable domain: SAVISQKPSRDICQRGTSLTIQCQVDSQVTMMFWYRQQPGQSLTLIATANQGSEATYESGFVIDKFPISRPNLTFSTLTVSNMSPEDSSIYLCSVATGGAFFGGYTFGSGTRLTVV.

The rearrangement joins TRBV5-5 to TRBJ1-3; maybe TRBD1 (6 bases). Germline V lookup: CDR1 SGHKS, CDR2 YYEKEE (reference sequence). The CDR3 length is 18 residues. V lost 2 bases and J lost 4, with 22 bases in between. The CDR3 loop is CASSFQGLVGGLGNTIYF. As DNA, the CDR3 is TGTGCCAGCAGCTTCCAGGGGCTCGTTGGGGGACTAGGAAACACCATATATTTT.

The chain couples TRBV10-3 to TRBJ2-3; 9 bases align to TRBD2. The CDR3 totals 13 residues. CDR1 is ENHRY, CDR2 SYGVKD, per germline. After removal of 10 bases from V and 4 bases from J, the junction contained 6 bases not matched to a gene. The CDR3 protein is CATGAGGPDTQYF. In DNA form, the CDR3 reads TGTGCCACAGGGGCGGGAGGGCCAGATACGCAGTATTTT.

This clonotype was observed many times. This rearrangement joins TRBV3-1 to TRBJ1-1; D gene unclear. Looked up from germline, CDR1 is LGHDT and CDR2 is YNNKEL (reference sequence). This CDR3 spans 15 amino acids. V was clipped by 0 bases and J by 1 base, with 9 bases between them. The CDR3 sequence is CASSQDQPTNTEAFF. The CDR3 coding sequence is TGTGCCAGCAGCCAAGATCAACCGACGAACACTGAAGCTTTCTTT.

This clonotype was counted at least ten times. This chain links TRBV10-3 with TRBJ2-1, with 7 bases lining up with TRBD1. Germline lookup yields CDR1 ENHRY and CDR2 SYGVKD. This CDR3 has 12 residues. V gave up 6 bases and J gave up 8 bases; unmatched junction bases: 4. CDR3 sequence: CAIRDRDDEQFF. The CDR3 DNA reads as TGTGCCATCAGAGACAGGGACGATGAGCAGTTCTTC.

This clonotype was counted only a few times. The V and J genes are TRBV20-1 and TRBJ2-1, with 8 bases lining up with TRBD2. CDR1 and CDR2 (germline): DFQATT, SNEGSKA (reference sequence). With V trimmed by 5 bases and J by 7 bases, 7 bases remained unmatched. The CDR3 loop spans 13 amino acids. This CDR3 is CSAPGLAWNEQFF. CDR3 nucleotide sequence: TGCAGTGCTCCCGGACTAGCCTGGAATGAGCAGTTCTTC.

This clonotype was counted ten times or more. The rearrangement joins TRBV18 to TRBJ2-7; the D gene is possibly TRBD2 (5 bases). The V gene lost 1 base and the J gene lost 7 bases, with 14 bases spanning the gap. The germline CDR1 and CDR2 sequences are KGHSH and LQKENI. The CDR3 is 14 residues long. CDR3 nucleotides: TGTGCCAGCTCACCACTAACGGAAACGGGGGAGCAGTACTTC. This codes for CASSPLTETGEQYF. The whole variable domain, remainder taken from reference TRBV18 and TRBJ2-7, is NAGVMQNPRHLVRRRGQEARLRCSPMKGHSHVYWYRQLPEEGLKFMVYLQKENIIDESGMPKERFSAEFPKEGPSILRIQQVVRGDSAAYFCASSPLTETGEQYFGPGTRLTVT.

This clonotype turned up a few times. The CDR3 nucleotides are TGTGCCAGCAGCACACCGGGGGCGTTCGGGAACACTGAAGCTTTCTTT. Translating gives CASSTPGAFGNTEAFF. The rearrangement joins TRBV28 to TRBJ1-1; D perhaps matches TRBD1 (6 bases). V lost 6 bases, J lost 1 base, and 18 bases lay in between. The CDR3 length is 16 residues. The germline gives CDR1 MDHEN, CDR2 SYDVKM.

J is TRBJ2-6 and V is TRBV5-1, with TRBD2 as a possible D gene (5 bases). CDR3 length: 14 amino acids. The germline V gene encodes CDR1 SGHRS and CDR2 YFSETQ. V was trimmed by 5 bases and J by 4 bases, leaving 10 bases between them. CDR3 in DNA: TGCGCCAGCAGGCCGGGAAACGGGGCCAACGTCCTGACTTTC. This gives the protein CASRPGNGANVLTF. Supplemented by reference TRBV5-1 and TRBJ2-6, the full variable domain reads KAGVTQTPRYLIKTRGQQVTLSCSPISGHRSVSWYQQTPGQGLQFLFEYFSETQRNKGNFPGRFSGRQFSNSRSEMNVSTLELGDSALYLCASRPGNGANVLTFGAGSRLTVL.

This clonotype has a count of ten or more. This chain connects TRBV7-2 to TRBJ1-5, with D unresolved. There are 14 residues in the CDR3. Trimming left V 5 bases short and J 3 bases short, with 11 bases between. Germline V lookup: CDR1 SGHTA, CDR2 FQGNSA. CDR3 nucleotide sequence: TGTGCCAGCAGCGAGGGAGGGAACAATCAGCCCCAGCATTTT. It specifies CASSEGGNNQPQHF.

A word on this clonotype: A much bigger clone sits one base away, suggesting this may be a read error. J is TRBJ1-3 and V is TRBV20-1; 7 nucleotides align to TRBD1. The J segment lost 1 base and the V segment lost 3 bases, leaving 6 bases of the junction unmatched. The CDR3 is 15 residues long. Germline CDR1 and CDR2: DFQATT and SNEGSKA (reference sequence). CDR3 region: CSARRGQTSGNTIYF. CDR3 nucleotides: TGCAGTGCTAGGAGGGGGCAGACTTCTGGAAACACCATATATTTT.

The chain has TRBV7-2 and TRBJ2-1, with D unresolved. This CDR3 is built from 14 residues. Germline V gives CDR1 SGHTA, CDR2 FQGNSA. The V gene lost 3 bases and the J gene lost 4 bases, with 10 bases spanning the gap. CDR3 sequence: CASSLQDGYNEQFF. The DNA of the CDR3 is TGTGCCAGCAGCTTGCAGGACGGTTACAATGAGCAGTTCTTC.

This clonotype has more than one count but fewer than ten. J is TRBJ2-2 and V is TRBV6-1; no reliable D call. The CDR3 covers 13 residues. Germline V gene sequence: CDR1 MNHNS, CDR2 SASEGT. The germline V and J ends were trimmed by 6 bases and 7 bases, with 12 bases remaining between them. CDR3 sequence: CASRSVGGGELFF. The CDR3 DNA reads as TGTGCCAGCAGGTCCGTTGGCGGCGGGGAGCTGTTTTTT.

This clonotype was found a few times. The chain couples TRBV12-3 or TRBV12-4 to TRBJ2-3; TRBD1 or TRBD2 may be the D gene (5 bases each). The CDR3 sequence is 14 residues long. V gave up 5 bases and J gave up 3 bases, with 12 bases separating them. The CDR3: CASSVHEGTDTQYF. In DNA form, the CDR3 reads TGTGCCAGCAGTGTCCATGAGGGGACAGATACGCAGTATTTT.

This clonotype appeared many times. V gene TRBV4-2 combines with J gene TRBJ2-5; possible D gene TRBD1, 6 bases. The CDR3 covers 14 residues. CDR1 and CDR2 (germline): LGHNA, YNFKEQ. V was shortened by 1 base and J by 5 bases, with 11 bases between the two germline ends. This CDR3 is CASSQVMGAETQYF. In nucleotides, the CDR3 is TGTGCCAGCAGCCAAGTGATGGGGGCGGAGACCCAGTACTTC.

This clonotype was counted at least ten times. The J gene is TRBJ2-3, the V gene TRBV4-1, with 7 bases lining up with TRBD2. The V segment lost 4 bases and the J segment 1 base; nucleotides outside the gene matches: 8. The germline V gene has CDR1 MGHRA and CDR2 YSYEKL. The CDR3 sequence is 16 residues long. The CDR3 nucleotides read TGCGCCAGCAGCCCGACTCTAGCGGCTCGCACAGATACGCAGTATTTT. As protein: CASSPTLAARTDTQYF.

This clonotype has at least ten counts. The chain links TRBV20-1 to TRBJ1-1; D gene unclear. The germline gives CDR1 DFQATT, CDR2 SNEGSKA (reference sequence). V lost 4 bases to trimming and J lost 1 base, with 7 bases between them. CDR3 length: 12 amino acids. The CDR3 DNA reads TGCAGTGCTATGGGCGGGAACACTGAAGCTTTCTTT. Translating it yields CSAMGGNTEAFF.

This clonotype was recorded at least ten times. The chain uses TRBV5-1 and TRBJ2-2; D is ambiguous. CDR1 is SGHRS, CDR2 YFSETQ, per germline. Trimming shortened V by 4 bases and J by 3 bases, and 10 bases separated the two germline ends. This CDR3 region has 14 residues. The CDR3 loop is CASSPPADTGELFF. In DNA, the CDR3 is TGCGCCAGCAGCCCCCCGGCGGACACCGGGGAGCTGTTTTTT.

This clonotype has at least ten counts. The CDR3 region has the DNA TGTGCCAGTAGCGAGCGGGAGGGCTCCTACAATGAGCAGTTCTTC. It encodes CASSEREGSYNEQFF. This chain links TRBV19 with TRBJ2-1; 10 bases align to TRBD2. The CDR3 covers 15 residues. Unmatched junction bases numbered 2, after V lost 6 bases and J lost 0 bases. Germline CDR1 reads LNHDA; CDR2 reads SQIVND (reference sequence).

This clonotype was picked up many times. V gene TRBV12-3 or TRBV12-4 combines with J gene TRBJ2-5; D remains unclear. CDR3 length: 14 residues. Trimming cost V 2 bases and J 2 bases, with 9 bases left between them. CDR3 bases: TGTGCCAGCAGTTTACCCGAGCGTCAAGAGACCCAGTACTTC. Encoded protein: CASSLPERQETQYF.

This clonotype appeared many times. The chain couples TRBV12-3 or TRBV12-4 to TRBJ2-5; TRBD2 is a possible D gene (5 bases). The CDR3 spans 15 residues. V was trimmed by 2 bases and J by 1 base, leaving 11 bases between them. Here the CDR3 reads CASSLNEGGQETQYF. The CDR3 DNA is TGTGCCAGCAGTTTAAATGAGGGCGGCCAAGAGACCCAGTACTTC.

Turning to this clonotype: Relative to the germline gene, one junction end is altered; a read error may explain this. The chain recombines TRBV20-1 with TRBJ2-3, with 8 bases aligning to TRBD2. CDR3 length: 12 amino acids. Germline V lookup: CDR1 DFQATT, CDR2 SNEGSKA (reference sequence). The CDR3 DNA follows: TGCGGTGCTGTTGACGGGAGGGCCGCGCAGTATTTT. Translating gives CGAVDGRAAQYF.

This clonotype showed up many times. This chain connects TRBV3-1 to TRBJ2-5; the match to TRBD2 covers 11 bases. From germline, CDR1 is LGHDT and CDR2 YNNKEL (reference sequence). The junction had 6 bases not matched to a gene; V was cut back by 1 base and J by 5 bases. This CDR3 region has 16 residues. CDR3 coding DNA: TGTGCCAGCAGCCAAGTCCAGCCTAGCGGGAGGGAGACCCAGTACTTC. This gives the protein CASSQVQPSGRETQYF.

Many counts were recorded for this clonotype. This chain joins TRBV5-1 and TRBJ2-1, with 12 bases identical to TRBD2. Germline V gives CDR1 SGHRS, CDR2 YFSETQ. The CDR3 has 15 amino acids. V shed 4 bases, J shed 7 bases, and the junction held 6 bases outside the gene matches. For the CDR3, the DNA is TGCGCCAGCAGCATATGGACTAGCGGGAAAAATGAGCAGTTCTTC. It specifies CASSIWTSGKNEQFF. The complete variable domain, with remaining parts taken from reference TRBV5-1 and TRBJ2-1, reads KAGVTQTPRYLIKTRGQQVTLSCSPISGHRSVSWYQQTPGQGLQFLFEYFSETQRNKGNFPGRFSGRQFSNSRSEMNVSTLELGDSALYLCASSIWTSGKNEQFFGPGTRLTVL.

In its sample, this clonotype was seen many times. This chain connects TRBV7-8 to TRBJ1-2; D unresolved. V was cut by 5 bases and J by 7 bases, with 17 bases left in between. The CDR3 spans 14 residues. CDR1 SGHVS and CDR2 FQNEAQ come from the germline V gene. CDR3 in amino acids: CASSHGLLAGGYTF. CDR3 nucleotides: TGTGCCAGCAGCCACGGACTTCTAGCTGGTGGCTACACCTTC.

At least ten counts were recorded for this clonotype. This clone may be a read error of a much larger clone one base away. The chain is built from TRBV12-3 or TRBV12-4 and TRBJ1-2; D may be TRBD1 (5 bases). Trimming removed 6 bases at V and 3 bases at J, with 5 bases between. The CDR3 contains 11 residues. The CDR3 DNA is TGTGCCAGCAGCAGGGACTATGGCTACACCTTC. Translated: CASSRDYGYTF.

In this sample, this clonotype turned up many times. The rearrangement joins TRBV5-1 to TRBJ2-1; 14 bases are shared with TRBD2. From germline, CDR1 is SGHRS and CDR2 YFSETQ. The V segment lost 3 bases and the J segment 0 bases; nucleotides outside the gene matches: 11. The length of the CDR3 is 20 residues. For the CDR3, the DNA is TGCGCCAGCAGCTCTAGACTAGCGGGGGGGCCTTTCTCCTCCTACAATGAGCAGTTCTTC. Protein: CASSSRLAGGPFSSYNEQFF. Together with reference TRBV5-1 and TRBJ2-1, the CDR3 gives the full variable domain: KAGVTQTPRYLIKTRGQQVTLSCSPISGHRSVSWYQQTPGQGLQFLFEYFSETQRNKGNFPGRFSGRQFSNSRSEMNVSTLELGDSALYLCASSSRLAGGPFSSYNEQFFGPGTRLTVL.

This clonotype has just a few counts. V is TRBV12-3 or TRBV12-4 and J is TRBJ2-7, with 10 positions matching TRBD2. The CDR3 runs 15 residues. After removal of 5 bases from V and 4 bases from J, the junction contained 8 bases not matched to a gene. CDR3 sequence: CASSLFPSGGYEQYF. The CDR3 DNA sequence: TGTGCCAGCAGTCTCTTTCCTAGCGGGGGATACGAGCAGTACTTC.

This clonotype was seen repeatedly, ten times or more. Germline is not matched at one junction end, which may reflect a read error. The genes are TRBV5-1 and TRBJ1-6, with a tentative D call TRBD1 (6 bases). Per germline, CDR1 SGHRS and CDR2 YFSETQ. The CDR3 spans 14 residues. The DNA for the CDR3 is TGTGCCAGCAGCTTAGGACAGTATAATTCACCCCTCCACTTT. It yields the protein CASSLGQYNSPLHF.

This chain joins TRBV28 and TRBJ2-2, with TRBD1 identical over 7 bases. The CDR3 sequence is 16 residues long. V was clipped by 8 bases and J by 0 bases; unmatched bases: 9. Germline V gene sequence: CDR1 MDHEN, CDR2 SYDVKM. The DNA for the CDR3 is TGTGCCAGCGAACTCGCCGGGACAGCGAACACCGGGGAGCTGTTTTTT. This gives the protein CASELAGTANTGELFF.

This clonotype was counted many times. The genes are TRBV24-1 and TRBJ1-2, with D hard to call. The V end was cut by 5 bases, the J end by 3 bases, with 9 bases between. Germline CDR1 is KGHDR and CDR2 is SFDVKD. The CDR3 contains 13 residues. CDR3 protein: CATSADRYYGYTF. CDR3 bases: TGTGCCACCAGTGCCGACCGATACTATGGCTACACCTTC.